These 17 T cell receptor beta chains came from one sample sequenced in a study of T cell responses to AZD1222 COVID-19 vaccine. Sequencing was performed with immunoSEQ multiplex PCR; in TCRdb, only in-frame clones are kept and a portion is missing. The sample lists tens of thousands of clones; 80% to 90% were seen once. Sequences were derived from peripheral blood, sampled on day 0 of AZD1222 vaccination. These receptor sequences come from an adult in good health.

This chain joins TRBV7-9 and TRBJ2-2, with 10 bases aligning to TRBD2. The CDR3 extends over 17 amino acids. Germline V gene lookup returns CDR1 SEHNR and CDR2 FQNEAQ (reference sequence). The J segment lost 4 bases and the V segment lost 5 bases, leaving 10 bases of the junction unmatched. This CDR3 is CASSPQSGRARTGELFF. The DNA of the CDR3 is TGTGCCAGCAGCCCGCAGAGCGGGAGGGCCCGCACCGGGGAGCTGTTTTTT. The full variable domain, with the rest looked up from reference TRBV7-9 and TRBJ2-2, is DTGVSQNPRHKITKRGQNVTFRCDPISEHNRLYWYRQTLGQGPEFLTYFQNEAQLEKSRLLSDRFSAERPKGSFSTLEIQRTEQGDSAMYLCASSPQSGRARTGELFFGEGSRLTVL.

The rearrangement uses TRBV27 and TRBJ2-7; 11 nucleotides match TRBD2. With 2 bases clipped from V and 1 base from J, the junction kept 1 base outside the gene matches. This CDR3 comprises 15 residues. Per germline, CDR1 MNHEY and CDR2 SMNVEV (reference sequence). The CDR3, as DNA: TGTGCCAGCAGTTTACTAGCGGGAGGTTCCTACGAGCAGTACTTC. Translating it yields CASSLLAGGSYEQYF.

This clone has a single count. The gene calls are TRBV6-5 and TRBJ2-2, with 7 bases matching TRBD1. This CDR3 comprises 16 residues. V dropped 2 bases and J dropped 6; count of bases not matched to a gene: 9. Germline lookup yields CDR1 MNHEY and CDR2 SVGAGI. CDR3 sequence (DNA): TGTGCCAGCAGTTACCAGGACAGGCCGGGGTCCGGGGAGCTGTTTTTT. Amino acid sequence: CASSYQDRPGSGELFF.

This clone occurred a few times. The chain uses TRBV3-1 (or the pseudogene TRBV3-2) and TRBJ1-1; D unclear. Germline V gene data show CDR1 as LGHDT and CDR2 as YNNKEL (reference sequence). CDR3 length: 13 amino acids. Trimming took 5 bases from V and 3 from J, leaving 10 bases between them. Here the CDR3 DNA reads TGTGCCAGCAGCTCAACGGTAGACACTGAAGCTTTCTTT. Translated: CASSSTVDTEAFF.

The CDR3 DNA is TGCGCCAGCAGCTTAGACAGTAGCAATCAGCCCCAGCATTTT. It is translated as CASSLDSSNQPQHF. The chain carries TRBV5-1 and TRBJ1-5; D perhaps matches TRBD1 (5 bases). The ends were cut back, 2 bases at V and 0 bases at J, with 6 bases in the middle. Germline V gene lookup returns CDR1 SGHRS and CDR2 YFSETQ. There are 14 residues in the CDR3. The complete variable domain, with remaining parts taken from reference TRBV5-1 and TRBJ1-5, reads KAGVTQTPRYLIKTRGQQVTLSCSPISGHRSVSWYQQTPGQGLQFLFEYFSETQRNKGNFPGRFSGRQFSNSRSEMNVSTLELGDSALYLCASSLDSSNQPQHFGDGTRLSIL.

The V gene is TRBV6-1, the J gene TRBJ1-2, with 7 bases fitting TRBD1. CDR1 and CDR2 (germline): MNHNS, SASEGT. The CDR3 is 15 residues long. V lost 1 base to trimming and J lost 4 bases; unmatched junction nucleotides: 6. The CDR3 region is CASSEGTGGLYGYTF. In nucleotides, the CDR3 is TGTGCCAGCAGTGAAGGGACAGGCGGACTCTATGGCTACACCTTC.

The V gene is TRBV30, the J gene TRBJ1-5; D is unresolved. CDR1 GTSNPN and CDR2 SVGIG come from the germline V gene (reference sequence). The germline V and J ends were trimmed by 0 bases and 4 bases, with 13 bases remaining between them. The CDR3 spans 15 residues. DNA of the CDR3: TGTGCCTGGAGTGTACCAGTGGGAGATAATCAGCCCCAGCATTTT. Its protein product is CAWSVPVGDNQPQHF.

J is TRBJ1-1 and V is TRBV12-5; 7 bases agree with TRBD1. V lost 0 bases to trimming and J lost 3 bases; unmatched junction nucleotides: 10. The CDR3 is 17 residues long. CDR1 is LGHNT, CDR2 FRNRAP, per germline. CDR3 coding DNA: TGTGCTAGTGGTTTGGTCTTTACCTCCACAGGGGACACTGAAGCTTTCTTT. Encoded protein: CASGLVFTSTGDTEAFF.

The rearrangement uses TRBV4-1 and TRBJ1-1; D gene ambiguous. The ends were cut back, 0 bases at V and 4 bases at J, with 18 bases in the middle. CDR1 and CDR2 (germline): MGHRA, YSYEKL. The CDR3 contains 17 residues. The CDR3 reads CASSQDLEQTVGTEAFF. Here the CDR3 DNA reads TGCGCCAGCAGCCAAGACTTGGAGCAGACCGTTGGCACTGAAGCTTTCTTT.

The chain is built from TRBV19 and TRBJ2-2; 8 bases line up with TRBD2. J was trimmed by 7 bases and V by 5 bases; bases with no gene match: 6. CDR1 is LNHDA and CDR2 is SQIVND in the germline V gene (reference sequence). The CDR3 runs to 14 residues. The DNA of the CDR3 is TGTGCCAGTAGTGAGACTGGGACTAGCGGGGAGCTGTTTTTT. This gives the protein CASSETGTSGELFF.

The V gene is TRBV5-1, the J gene TRBJ2-3; D is perhaps TRBD2 (5 bases). CDR1 and CDR2 (germline): SGHRS, YFSETQ. Between the trimmed V and J ends, which lost 0 bases and 3 bases, there was a span of 8 bases. The CDR3 extends over 14 amino acids. The CDR3 bases are TGCGCCAGCAGCTTGGCGGACTTGACAGATACGCAGTATTTT. Translating gives CASSLADLTDTQYF.

The chain recombines TRBV27 with TRBJ2-7, with TRBD2 matching 7 bases. Germline lookup yields CDR1 MNHEY and CDR2 SMNVEV (reference sequence). V shed 0 bases, J shed 5 bases, and the junction held 4 bases outside the gene matches. This CDR3 is built from 14 residues. CDR3: CASSLSREFDEQYF. In nucleotides, the CDR3 is TGTGCCAGCAGTTTATCGCGGGAGTTCGACGAGCAGTACTTC.

The chain joins TRBV11-2 to TRBJ1-1; D ambiguous. Per germline, CDR1 SGHAT and CDR2 FQNNGV. The ends were cut back, 0 bases at V and 1 base at J, with 3 bases in the middle. This CDR3 has 13 amino acids. The CDR3 bases are TGTGCCAGCAGCTTAGAAAGGAACACTGAAGCTTTCTTT. Its translation: CASSLERNTEAFF.

J is TRBJ2-7 and V is TRBV5-1; unclear D gene. V lost 2 bases and J lost 3, with 12 bases in between. CDR3 length: 14 residues. The germline V gene encodes CDR1 SGHRS and CDR2 YFSETQ. CDR3 nucleotide sequence: TGCGCCAGCAGCTTAGGCCATTCCAACTACGAGCAGTACTTC. This gives the protein CASSLGHSNYEQYF. The full variable domain, completed using reference TRBV5-1 and TRBJ2-7, is KAGVTQTPRYLIKTRGQQVTLSCSPISGHRSVSWYQQTPGQGLQFLFEYFSETQRNKGNFPGRFSGRQFSNSRSEMNVSTLELGDSALYLCASSLGHSNYEQYFGPGTRLTVT.

The chain joins TRBV19 to TRBJ1-4, with 7 nucleotides matching TRBD1. V was clipped by 5 bases and J by 0 bases; unmatched bases: 3. Germline CDR1 reads LNHDA; CDR2 reads SQIVND (reference sequence). CDR3 length: 15 amino acids. Here the CDR3 DNA reads TGTGCCAGTAGTCCGGGGACAGCAACTAATGAAAAACTGTTTTTT. Its protein is CASSPGTATNEKLFF.

The chain employs TRBV23-1 and TRBJ1-5; D is perhaps TRBD1 (5 bases). TRBV23-1 carries the ORF label, with uncertain function. This CDR3 comprises 15 residues. V lost 0 bases, J lost 4 bases, and 10 bases lay in between. CDR3 DNA: TGCGCCAGCAGTCAATCGCGGGGGAGAAATCAGCCCCAGCATTTT. This sequence encodes CASSQSRGRNQPQHF.

As DNA, the CDR3 is TGTGCCAGCAGCCAGGTCCGGAGGGGCTACGAGCAGTACTTC. As protein: CASSQVRRGYEQYF. The gene calls are TRBV11-2 and TRBJ2-7, with a tentative D call TRBD2 (6 bases). Trimming took off 5 bases at V and 3 bases at J, with 14 bases between the two ends. The CDR3 is 14 residues long. Germline V gene lookup returns CDR1 SGHAT and CDR2 FQNNGV.